This entry lists 13 T cell receptor beta chains sequenced from one sample in a study of PD-1 blockade in classical Hodgkin lymphoma. Profiling relied on immunoSEQ multiplex PCR, and the TCRdb table lists in-frame clones only, not all of them. The top ten hold roughly 0.58% of the sample, which has nearly 25,000 clones, under 95% seen once. Time point in this sample: newly diagnosed, previously untreated cHL patient sample. Purification of CD4+ T cells from thawed PBMCs was achieved by magnetic negative selection. Sequencing used CD4+ T cells from blood. The receptors originated from a human donor with classical Hodgkin lymphoma.

The chain joins TRBV12-5 to TRBJ2-1; D is unclear. CDR1 is LGHNT and CDR2 is FRNRAP in the germline V gene. This CDR3 comprises 15 residues. Trimming stripped 6 bases from V and 0 bases from J, with 12 bases between. CDR3: CASGWTESSYNEQFF. DNA of the CDR3: TGTGCTAGTGGGTGGACGGAGAGCTCCTACAATGAGCAGTTCTTC.

This chain uses TRBV4-3 with TRBJ2-2; 7 bases align to TRBD1. Germline CDR1 LGHNA, CDR2 YSLEER. V gave up 3 bases and J gave up 3 bases; unmatched junction bases: 7. The CDR3 is 16 amino acids. The CDR3 DNA is TGCGCCAGCAGCCAGAGGGGGCGGGCCTACACCGGGGAGCTGTTTTTT. Its protein product is CASSQRGRAYTGELFF.

The J gene is TRBJ2-5, the V gene TRBV5-8, with a weak D call TRBD2 (6 bases). The germline V gene encodes CDR1 SGHTS and CDR2 YDEGEE. CDR3 length equals 16 residues. Trimming pared 3 bases from V and 2 bases from J, leaving 17 bases between. Here the CDR3 reads CASSSLGRTTQETQYF. In DNA, the CDR3 is TGTGCCAGCAGCTCGCTGGGGAGGACCACTCAAGAGACCCAGTACTTC.

The gene calls are TRBV6-6 and TRBJ1-1; no clear D gene. Per the germline V gene, CDR1 is MNHNY and CDR2 is SVGAGI (reference sequence). The CDR3 contains 13 residues. Between the trimmed V and J ends, which lost 6 bases and 1 base, there was a span of 9 bases. The CDR3 DNA reads TGTGCCAGCAGCACCACAGAGAACACTGAAGCTTTCTTT. It codes for CASSTTENTEAFF.

The chain uses TRBV5-1 and TRBJ2-7; D is unresolved. V was trimmed by 4 bases and J by 2 bases, leaving 7 bases between them. CDR3 length: 12 amino acids. CDR1 is SGHRS and CDR2 is YFSETQ in the germline V gene. The CDR3 region has the DNA TGCGCCAGCAGCGTACCTGCCTACGAGCAGTACTTC. Residues: CASSVPAYEQYF. The full variable domain, with the rest looked up from reference TRBV5-1 and TRBJ2-7, is KAGVTQTPRYLIKTRGQQVTLSCSPISGHRSVSWYQQTPGQGLQFLFEYFSETQRNKGNFPGRFSGRQFSNSRSEMNVSTLELGDSALYLCASSVPAYEQYFGPGTRLTVT.

The rearrangement uses TRBV28 and TRBJ2-2, with TRBD2 matching 11 bases. This CDR3 region has 14 residues. Trimming cost V 8 bases and J 6 bases; bases outside gene matches: 5. Germline-derived CDR1 and CDR2 are MDHEN and SYDVKM. This CDR3 is CASLNSGGAGELFF. DNA of the CDR3: TGTGCCAGCCTGAATAGCGGGGGGGCCGGGGAGCTGTTTTTT.

The chain combines TRBV2 with TRBJ1-2; 7 positions agree with TRBD1. The V gene end was trimmed by 5 bases and the J gene end by 3 bases; junction bases not matched to a gene: 3. The CDR3 loop spans 13 amino acids. Per germline, CDR1 SNHLY and CDR2 FYNNEI. As DNA, the CDR3 is TGTGCCAGCAGTCGACAGGGCGACTATGGCTACACCTTC. Amino acids: CASSRQGDYGYTF.

The chain carries TRBV6-5 and TRBJ1-2, with TRBD1 matching 8 bases. This CDR3 has 15 residues. Per the germline V gene, CDR1 is MNHEY and CDR2 is SVGAGI. J gave up 4 bases and V 2 bases, and 6 bases lay outside the gene matches. DNA of the CDR3: TGTGCCAGCAGTTACGGGGCAGGGGGCGTCTATGGCTACACCTTC. This encodes CASSYGAGGVYGYTF.

V gene TRBV7-2 combines with J gene TRBJ2-2, with D perhaps TRBD1 (5 bases). V dropped 11 bases and J dropped 0 bases, with 13 bases sitting between them. This CDR3 has 14 amino acids. The V gene's germline CDR1 is SGHTA and CDR2 FQGNSA. CDR3 DNA: TGTGCCCGCGGCCCAGGGACGAACACCGGGGAGCTGTTTTTT. This codes for CARGPGTNTGELFF.

The V and J genes are TRBV7-2 and TRBJ1-3; perhaps TRBD1 as D (6 bases). V lost 1 base and J 0 bases, leaving 10 bases between the germline ends. The CDR3 totals 16 residues. Germline values: CDR1 SGHTA, CDR2 FQGNSA. Here the CDR3 DNA reads TGTGCCAGCAGCTTAGACGGACAGCTCTCTGGAAACACCATATATTTT. Translation: CASSLDGQLSGNTIYF.

The chain joins TRBV4-3 to TRBJ1-5; D might be TRBD1 (6 bases). This CDR3 is 14 amino acids long. Germline CDR1 and CDR2: LGHNA and YSLEER. V lost 2 bases and J lost 2, with 7 bases in between. CDR3 sequence reads: CASSQRTGNQPQHF. CDR3 nucleotide sequence: TGCGCCAGCAGCCAACGGACAGGCAATCAGCCCCAGCATTTT.

This rearrangement joins TRBV28 to TRBJ2-7; TRBD2 matches 8 bases. Germline loops: CDR1 MDHEN, CDR2 SYDVKM. CDR3 length: 16 amino acids. The J segment lost 5 bases and the V segment lost 6 bases, leaving 15 bases of the junction unmatched. CDR3 sequence reads: CASRPPGKRGTNEQYF. DNA of the CDR3: TGTGCCAGCAGGCCTCCAGGGAAGCGGGGGACGAACGAGCAGTACTTC.

The CDR3, as DNA: TGTGCCAGCAGCTTAGCGGCCGCCCGAAAACTGTTTTTT. The encoded protein is CASSLAAARKLFF. This chain connects TRBV11-2 to TRBJ1-4; no reliable D call. This CDR3 is 13 amino acids long. CDR1 SGHAT and CDR2 FQNNGV come from the germline V gene. Trimming pared 1 base from V and 10 bases from J, leaving 10 bases between.